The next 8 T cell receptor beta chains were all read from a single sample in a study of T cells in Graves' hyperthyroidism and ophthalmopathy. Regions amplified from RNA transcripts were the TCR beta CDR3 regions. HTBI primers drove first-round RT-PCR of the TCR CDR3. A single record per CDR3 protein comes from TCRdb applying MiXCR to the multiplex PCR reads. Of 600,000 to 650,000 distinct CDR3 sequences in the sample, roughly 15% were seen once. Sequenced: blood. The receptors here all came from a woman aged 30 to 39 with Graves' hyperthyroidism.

CDR3 residues: CASRHPPNEQFF. For the CDR3, the DNA is TGTGCCAGTCGCCATCCCCCCAATGAGCAGTTCTTC. The J gene is TRBJ2-1, the V gene TRBV19; D gene uncertain. The CDR3 has 12 residues. Germline V gene sequence: CDR1 LNHDA, CDR2 SQIVND (reference sequence). V gave up 8 bases and J gave up 6 bases, with 11 bases separating them.

CDR3 in DNA: TGTGCCAGCAGCTTAACCCCCGTGAGAAGCACTGAAGCTTTCTTT. Translation gives CASSLTPVRSTEAFF. The genes are TRBV7-2 and TRBJ1-1; D gene unclear. The CDR3 is 15 amino acids. Per the germline V gene, CDR1 is SGHTA and CDR2 is FQGNSA. Trimming took off 2 bases at V and 4 bases at J, with 14 bases between the two ends.

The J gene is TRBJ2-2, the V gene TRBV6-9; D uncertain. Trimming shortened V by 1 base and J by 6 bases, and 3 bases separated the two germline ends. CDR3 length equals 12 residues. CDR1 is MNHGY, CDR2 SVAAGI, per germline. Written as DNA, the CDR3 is TGTGCCAGCAGTTATTTCTCCGGGGAGCTGTTTTTT. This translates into CASSYFSGELFF.

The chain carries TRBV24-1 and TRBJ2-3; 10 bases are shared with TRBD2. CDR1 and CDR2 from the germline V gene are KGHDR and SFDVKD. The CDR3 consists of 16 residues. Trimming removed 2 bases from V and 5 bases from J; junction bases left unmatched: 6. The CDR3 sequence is CATSDSAGGRKDTQYF. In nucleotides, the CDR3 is TGTGCCACCAGTGATTCAGCGGGAGGGCGGAAAGATACGCAGTATTTT.

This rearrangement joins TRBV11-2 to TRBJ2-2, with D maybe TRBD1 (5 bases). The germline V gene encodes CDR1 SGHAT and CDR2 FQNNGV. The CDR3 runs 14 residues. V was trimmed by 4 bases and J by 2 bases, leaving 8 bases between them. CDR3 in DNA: TGTGCCAGCAGCTCCAGGGTAAACACCGGGGAGCTGTTTTTT. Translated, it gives CASSSRVNTGELFF.

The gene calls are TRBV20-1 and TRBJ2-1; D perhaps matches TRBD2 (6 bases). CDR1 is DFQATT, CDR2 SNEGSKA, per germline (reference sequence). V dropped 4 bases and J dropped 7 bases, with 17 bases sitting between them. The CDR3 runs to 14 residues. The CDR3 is CSANYGAGPNEQFF. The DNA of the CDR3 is TGCAGTGCTAATTATGGTGCGGGACCTAATGAGCAGTTCTTC.

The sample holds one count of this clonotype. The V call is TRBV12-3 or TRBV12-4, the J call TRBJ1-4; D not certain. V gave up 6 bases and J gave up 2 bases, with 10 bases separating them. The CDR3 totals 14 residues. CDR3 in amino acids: CASSVAATNEKLFF. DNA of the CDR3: TGTGCCAGCAGCGTAGCGGCTACTAATGAAAAACTGTTTTTT.

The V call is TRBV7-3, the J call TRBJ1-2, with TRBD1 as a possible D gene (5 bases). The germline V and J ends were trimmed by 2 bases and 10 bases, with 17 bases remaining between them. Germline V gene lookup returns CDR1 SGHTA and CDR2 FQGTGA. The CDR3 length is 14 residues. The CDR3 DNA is TGTGCCAGCAGCTTAGATGGCGGGGGTTCCGACTACACCTTC. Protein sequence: CASSLDGGGSDYTF.